This TCR beta chain was captured in a study of T cells in localized non-small cell lung cancer. Study outcomes and limitations: Since sequencing was restricted to only one region of the tumor, intratumor heterogeneity remains a possibility. Maximal T cell clonality occurred in uninvolved adjacent lung, with tumor ranking below it. When the top 100 tumor clones were examined, a median around 58 of them also appeared in the adjacent lung, which was paired and uninvolved. Higher T cell density in the blood was associated with longer overall survival, whereas higher adjacent-lung clonality associated with shorter survival.

The assay was immunoSEQ multiplex PCR, and TCRdb's table has in-frame clones only and misses some. The sample records around 130,000 clones, 89% being singletons. The CDR3 runs to 13 residues. V was pared by 10 bases and J by 2 bases, with 5 bases of the junction left unmatched. Germline CDR1 reads SEHNR; CDR2 reads FQNEAQ (reference sequence). Notes on this clone: The target antigen is unknown.

The receptor was derived from an older female donor with stage I lung adenocarcinoma. This material consisted of peripheral blood, taken before any cancer treatment. V is TRBV7-9 and J is TRBJ2-3, with 8 bases lining up with TRBD1. The CDR3 sequence is CAIRQGITDTQYF. The CDR3 DNA sequence: TGTGCCATACGACAGGGGATCACAGATACGCAGTATTTT.